The subject of this entry is one T cell receptor (beta chain). The data are from a study of Ad26.COV2.S vaccination and SARS-CoV-2 variants. The germline V gene encodes CDR1 MGHRA and CDR2 YSYEKL. This CDR3 is built from 15 residues. The V and J ends lost 3 bases and 2 bases respectively, with 12 bases between them. Treatment defined: around 19 received Ad26.COV2.S at low or high dose, single or two shots; roughly 5 received placebo; per-sample allocation not given. Sampling was performed 63 days after the first vaccine or placebo injection. Clones were sequenced by immunoSEQ multiplex PCR, and TCRdb holds only the in-frame ones, with some missing. This table holds fewer than 500,000 clones, more than 80% found once.

The V call is TRBV4-1, the J call TRBJ2-3, with D unclear. The origin of this receptor is a person aged 18-60 years who received the Ad26.COV2.S COVID-19 vaccine or a placebo. The sequencing here drew on peripheral blood, taken in a trial of Ad26.COV2.S vaccine versus placebo. As DNA, the CDR3 is TGCGCCAGCAGCCAGGTCAGCCTTTCCACAGATACGCAGTATTTT. It encodes CASSQVSLSTDTQYF.